This T cell receptor (beta chain) originates from a study of blood T cell repertoires in COVID-19. Study background: Samples of COVID-19 (acute and convalescent) were obtained from the United States, Italy and Spain.

In the authors' methods: Amplifying reference gene primers gave estimates of nucleated cell counts. The data were produced by immunoSEQ multiplex PCR, yet TCRdb's version contains in-frame clones alone and is incomplete. V, J and clone size reflect that table, while D and trimming were determined from the DNA. The sample yields more than 300,000 clones, roughly 91% seen once. The germline gives CDR1 SGHRS, CDR2 YFSETQ. This CDR3 region has 16 residues. Trimming cost V 5 bases and J 0 bases; bases outside gene matches: 5. The V and J genes are TRBV5-1 and TRBJ1-1; 12 nucleotides align to TRBD1. The TCR comes from a woman between 25 and 40 years old with COVID-19, enrolled during active disease. Sequenced sample: peripheral blood. CDR3 nucleotides: TGCGCCAGCAGACGGGACAGGGGGCAGGTGAACACTGAAGCTTTCTTT. This translates into CASRRDRGQVNTEAFF.